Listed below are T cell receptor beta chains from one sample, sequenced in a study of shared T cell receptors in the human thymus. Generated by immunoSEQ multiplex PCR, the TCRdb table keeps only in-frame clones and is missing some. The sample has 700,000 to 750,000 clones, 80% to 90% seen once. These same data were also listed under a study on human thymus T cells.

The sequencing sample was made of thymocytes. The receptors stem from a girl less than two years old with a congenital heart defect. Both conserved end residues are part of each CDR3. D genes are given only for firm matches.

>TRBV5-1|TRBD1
CASSFQGARQPQHF
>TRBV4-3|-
CASSQEGSGFTEAFF
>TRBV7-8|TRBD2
CASSLWRSGGGCRGTQYF
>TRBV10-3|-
CAISDSGRARYEQYF
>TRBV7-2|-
CASSYGQRETQYF
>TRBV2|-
CASSVYPLRFSPSSGNTIYF
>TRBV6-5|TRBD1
CASTRQGAFGYTF
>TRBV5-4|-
CASSLAYGNTIYF
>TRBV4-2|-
CASSSALRNSPLHF
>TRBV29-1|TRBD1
CSASNFQGDAEAFF
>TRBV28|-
CASSFWGPENEQFF
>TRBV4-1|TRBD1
CASSPRQGAFQETQYF
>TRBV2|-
CASRKRRGAECDEQFF
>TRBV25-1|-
CASSEQGDTEAFF
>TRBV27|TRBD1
CASSLDAGGHSPLHF
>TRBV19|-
CASSEAACTIYGYTF
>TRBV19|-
CASRRGRNYSSPLHF
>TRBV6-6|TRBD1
CASNAQTGGYGYTF
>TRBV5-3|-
CARSLDRVQETQYF
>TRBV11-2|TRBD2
CASSPPRIRGEGPHYEQYF
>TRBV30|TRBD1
CAWSAEGQGQGEKLFF
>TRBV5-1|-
CASRLWYPREGSEQYF
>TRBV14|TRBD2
CASSQATSGGTDTQYF
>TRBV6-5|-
CASSYVYRQPTGELFF